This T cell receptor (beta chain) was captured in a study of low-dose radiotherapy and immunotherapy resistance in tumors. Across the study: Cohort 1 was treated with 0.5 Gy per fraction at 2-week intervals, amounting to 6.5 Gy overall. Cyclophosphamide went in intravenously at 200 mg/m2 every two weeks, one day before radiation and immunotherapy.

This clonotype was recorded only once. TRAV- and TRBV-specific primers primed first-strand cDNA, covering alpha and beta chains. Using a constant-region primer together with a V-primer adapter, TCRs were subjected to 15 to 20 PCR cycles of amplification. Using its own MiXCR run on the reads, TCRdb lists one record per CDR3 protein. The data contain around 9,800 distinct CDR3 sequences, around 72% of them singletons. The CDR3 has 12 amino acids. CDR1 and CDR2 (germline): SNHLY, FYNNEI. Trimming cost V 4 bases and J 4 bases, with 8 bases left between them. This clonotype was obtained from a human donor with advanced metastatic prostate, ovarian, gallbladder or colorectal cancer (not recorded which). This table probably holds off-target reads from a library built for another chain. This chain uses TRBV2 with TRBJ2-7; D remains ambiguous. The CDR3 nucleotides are TGTGCCAGCAGTGTCTCGAGGTACGAGCAGTACTTC. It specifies CASSVSRYEQYF.